The rows below give T cell receptor beta chains drawn from one sample of a study of blood T cell repertoires in COVID-19. Data came from immunoSEQ multiplex PCR; TCRdb stores just in-frame clones and leaves some out. The table has over 40,000 clones, roughly 84% seen once. Sequenced sample: peripheral blood. The receptor source for this set is a human donor in a cohort sampled during active COVID-19. Both conserved end residues are part of each CDR3. The order of the fields is D gene, J gene, CDR3 length, clone size, V gene, CDR3 protein, CDR3 DNA. The D gene is left open where the match is weak. Where a row states a size, it is once, few, many or the class of an expanded clone; other rows omit it.

d_call: TRBD1; j_call: TRBJ2-1; cdr3_length: 16; clone_size: NA; v_call: TRBV6-1; cdr3_aa: CASSERQGVTYNEQFF; cdr3_nt: TGTGCCAGCAGTGAAAGACAGGGGGTGACCTACAATGAGCAGTTCTTC
d_call: NA; j_call: TRBJ2-7; cdr3_length: 14; clone_size: NA; v_call: TRBV5-1; cdr3_aa: CASSFNQGGYEQYF; cdr3_nt: TGCGCCAGCAGCTTTAACCAGGGAGGCTACGAGCAGTACTTC
d_call: TRBD1; j_call: TRBJ1-5; cdr3_length: 14; clone_size: NA; v_call: TRBV19; cdr3_aa: CASSVTGENQPQHF; cdr3_nt: TGTGCCAGTAGCGTGACAGGGGAGAATCAGCCCCAGCATTTT
d_call: NA; j_call: TRBJ1-2; cdr3_length: 14; clone_size: NA; v_call: TRBV5-1; cdr3_aa: CASSLSPGDYGYTF; cdr3_nt: TGCGCCAGCAGCTTGTCCCCAGGGGACTATGGCTACACCTTC
d_call: TRBD2; j_call: TRBJ2-7; cdr3_length: 15; clone_size: NA; v_call: TRBV20-1; cdr3_aa: CSASGRGSVTYEQYF; cdr3_nt: TGCAGTGCTAGTGGGCGCGGGAGCGTCACCTACGAGCAGTACTTC
d_call: TRBD1; j_call: TRBJ2-7; cdr3_length: 14; clone_size: NA; v_call: TRBV7-2; cdr3_aa: CASSKTGPSYEQYF; cdr3_nt: TGTGCCAGCAGCAAGACAGGGCCCTCCTACGAGCAGTACTTC
d_call: TRBD1; j_call: TRBJ1-5; cdr3_length: 15; clone_size: NA; v_call: TRBV5-4; cdr3_aa: CASSLGGDRPQPQHF; cdr3_nt: TGTGCCAGCAGCTTGGGCGGGGACAGGCCCCAGCCCCAGCATTTT
d_call: TRBD2; j_call: TRBJ2-5; cdr3_length: 14; clone_size: NA; v_call: TRBV29-1; cdr3_aa: CSVERTRAGETQYF; cdr3_nt: TGCAGCGTTGAGAGGACTAGGGCGGGAGAGACCCAGTACTTC
d_call: NA; j_call: TRBJ1-3; cdr3_length: 16; clone_size: few; v_call: TRBV5-6; cdr3_aa: CASSLRGGSEPNTIYF; cdr3_nt: TGTGCCAGCAGCTTGAGGGGAGGGTCGGAGCCCAACACCATATATTTT
d_call: NA; j_call: TRBJ1-2; cdr3_length: 14; clone_size: NA; v_call: TRBV6-5; cdr3_aa: CASTRWREGGGYTF; cdr3_nt: TGTGCCAGCACCCGGTGGAGGGAGGGTGGTGGCTACACCTTC
d_call: NA; j_call: TRBJ2-7; cdr3_length: 14; clone_size: NA; v_call: TRBV18; cdr3_aa: CASSNGRGDYEQYF; cdr3_nt: TGTGCCAGCTCAAACGGGCGGGGAGACTACGAGCAGTACTTC
d_call: TRBD1; j_call: TRBJ2-1; cdr3_length: 15; clone_size: NA; v_call: TRBV15; cdr3_aa: CATSIGGQTNNEQFF; cdr3_nt: TGTGCCACCAGCATAGGGGGACAGACAAACAATGAGCAGTTCTTC
d_call: NA; j_call: TRBJ1-4; cdr3_length: 14; clone_size: NA; v_call: TRBV19; cdr3_aa: CASSIEVHNEKLFF; cdr3_nt: TGTGCCAGTAGTATTGAGGTTCATAATGAAAAACTGTTTTTT
d_call: TRBD1; j_call: TRBJ2-1; cdr3_length: 16; clone_size: NA; v_call: TRBV6-5; cdr3_aa: CASSSLRTGSENEQFF; cdr3_nt: TGTGCCAGCAGTTCCTTAAGGACAGGGTCGGAGAATGAGCAGTTCTTC
d_call: TRBD1; j_call: TRBJ1-4; cdr3_length: 15; clone_size: once; v_call: TRBV4-1; cdr3_aa: CASSEPGQGGEKLFF; cdr3_nt: TGCGCCAGCAGCGAACCGGGACAGGGTGGCGAAAAACTGTTTTTT
d_call: NA; j_call: TRBJ2-7; cdr3_length: 16; clone_size: NA; v_call: TRBV15; cdr3_aa: CATSRDWAGASYEQYF; cdr3_nt: TGTGCCACCAGCAGAGATTGGGCAGGGGCGTCCTACGAGCAGTACTTC
d_call: NA; j_call: TRBJ1-5; cdr3_length: 14; clone_size: NA; v_call: TRBV16; cdr3_aa: CASSQWGVNQPQHF; cdr3_nt: TGTGCCAGCAGCCAATGGGGGGTCAATCAGCCCCAGCATTTT
d_call: TRBD1; j_call: TRBJ2-7; cdr3_length: 14; clone_size: NA; v_call: TRBV6-5; cdr3_aa: CASIFGTGSYEQYF; cdr3_nt: TGTGCCAGCATTTTCGGGACAGGGTCCTACGAGCAGTACTTC
d_call: NA; j_call: TRBJ1-1; cdr3_length: 14; clone_size: NA; v_call: TRBV29-1; cdr3_aa: CSVERGSLNTEAFF; cdr3_nt: TGCAGCGTTGAGCGCGGAAGTTTGAACACTGAAGCTTTCTTT
d_call: TRBD1; j_call: TRBJ1-1; cdr3_length: 12; clone_size: NA; v_call: TRBV18; cdr3_aa: CASSQAGGEAFF; cdr3_nt: TGTGCCAGCTCACAGGCAGGGGGAGAAGCTTTCTTT
d_call: TRBD1; j_call: TRBJ1-2; cdr3_length: 15; clone_size: few; v_call: TRBV3-1/TRBV3-2; cdr3_aa: CASSQEGTGGVGYTF; cdr3_nt: TGTGCCAGCAGCCAAGAGGGGACAGGGGGAGTCGGCTACACCTTC
d_call: NA; j_call: TRBJ1-5; cdr3_length: 14; clone_size: NA; v_call: TRBV7-2; cdr3_aa: CASSSTNNNQPQHF; cdr3_nt: TGTGCCAGCAGCTCGACAAATAACAATCAGCCCCAGCATTTT
d_call: TRBD1; j_call: TRBJ2-3; cdr3_length: 18; clone_size: once; v_call: TRBV7-9; cdr3_aa: CASSLGGQARVSTDTQYF; cdr3_nt: TGTGCCAGCAGCTTAGGGGGACAGGCGCGGGTTAGCACAGATACGCAGTATTTT
d_call: NA; j_call: TRBJ1-1; cdr3_length: 13; clone_size: NA; v_call: TRBV27; cdr3_aa: CASSLRGYTEAFF; cdr3_nt: TGTGCCAGCAGTTTACGGGGGTACACTGAAGCTTTCTTT
d_call: NA; j_call: TRBJ2-7; cdr3_length: 15; clone_size: NA; v_call: TRBV28; cdr3_aa: CASSLVLGVQGEQYF; cdr3_nt: TGTGCCAGCAGTTTAGTTCTTGGGGTCCAGGGCGAGCAGTACTTC
d_call: TRBD2; j_call: TRBJ2-5; cdr3_length: 15; clone_size: few; v_call: TRBV7-2; cdr3_aa: CASSWTSGSPETQYF; cdr3_nt: TGTGCCAGCAGCTGGACTAGCGGGAGCCCAGAGACCCAGTACTTC
d_call: NA; j_call: TRBJ1-1; cdr3_length: 14; clone_size: NA; v_call: TRBV7-2; cdr3_aa: CASSLMTGNTEAFF; cdr3_nt: TGTGCCAGCAGTTTGATGACGGGGAACACTGAAGCTTTCTTT
d_call: TRBD1; j_call: TRBJ2-1; cdr3_length: 15; clone_size: NA; v_call: TRBV5-5; cdr3_aa: CASSLGTGTYNEQFF; cdr3_nt: TGTGCCAGCAGCTTGGGGACAGGGACTTACAATGAGCAGTTCTTC
d_call: NA; j_call: TRBJ2-4; cdr3_length: 13; clone_size: NA; v_call: TRBV11-3; cdr3_aa: CASKRDTKNIQYF; cdr3_nt: TGTGCCAGCAAGCGGGACACCAAAAACATTCAGTACTTC
d_call: NA; j_call: TRBJ2-5; cdr3_length: 15; clone_size: NA; v_call: TRBV7-2; cdr3_aa: CASSSLKGVRETQYF; cdr3_nt: TGTGCCAGCAGCTCACTCAAGGGGGTACGGGAGACCCAGTACTTC
d_call: TRBD1; j_call: TRBJ2-7; cdr3_length: 15; clone_size: few; v_call: TRBV7-6; cdr3_aa: CASSAGTGRSYEQYF; cdr3_nt: TGTGCCAGCAGCGCCGGGACAGGGCGTTCCTACGAGCAGTACTTC
d_call: NA; j_call: TRBJ2-1; cdr3_length: 15; clone_size: NA; v_call: TRBV5-1; cdr3_aa: CASSLEATRRNEQFF; cdr3_nt: TGCGCCAGCAGCTTGGAGGCGACTAGGAGGAATGAGCAGTTCTTC
d_call: TRBD2; j_call: TRBJ2-2; cdr3_length: 16; clone_size: NA; v_call: TRBV11-2; cdr3_aa: CASSPLAGVNTGELFF; cdr3_nt: TGTGCCAGCAGCCCGTTAGCGGGAGTGAACACCGGGGAGCTGTTTTTT
d_call: TRBD1; j_call: TRBJ2-2; cdr3_length: 16; clone_size: NA; v_call: TRBV6-6; cdr3_aa: CASSPPGQGSTGELFF; cdr3_nt: TGTGCCAGCAGTCCCCCAGGACAGGGGAGCACCGGGGAGCTGTTTTTT
d_call: NA; j_call: TRBJ2-7; cdr3_length: 11; clone_size: NA; v_call: TRBV3-1/TRBV3-2; cdr3_aa: CASGGMVEQYF; cdr3_nt: TGTGCCAGCGGCGGCATGGTCGAGCAGTACTTC
d_call: TRBD1; j_call: TRBJ1-3; cdr3_length: 17; clone_size: NA; v_call: TRBV3-1/TRBV3-2; cdr3_aa: CASSRQGARNSGNTIYF; cdr3_nt: TGTGCCAGCAGCCGACAGGGGGCGCGGAACTCTGGAAACACCATATATTTT
d_call: TRBD1; j_call: TRBJ1-2; cdr3_length: 16; clone_size: NA; v_call: TRBV19; cdr3_aa: CASSIDPRGLGNGYTF; cdr3_nt: TGTGCCAGTAGTATAGACCCCAGGGGGTTGGGGAATGGCTACACCTTC
d_call: NA; j_call: TRBJ2-1; cdr3_length: 16; clone_size: NA; v_call: TRBV7-2; cdr3_aa: CASSLAAGAVRNEQFF; cdr3_nt: TGTGCCAGCAGCTTAGCGGCAGGAGCGGTGAGGAATGAGCAGTTCTTC
d_call: NA; j_call: TRBJ2-1; cdr3_length: 14; clone_size: NA; v_call: TRBV9; cdr3_aa: CASSLRGSYNEQFF; cdr3_nt: TGTGCCAGCAGCCTCAGGGGCTCCTACAATGAGCAGTTCTTC
d_call: TRBD1; j_call: TRBJ2-1; cdr3_length: 17; clone_size: NA; v_call: TRBV6-2/TRBV6-3; cdr3_aa: CASSSPLQDRGNNEQFF; cdr3_nt: TGTGCCAGCAGTTCACCACTTCAGGACAGGGGGAACAATGAGCAGTTCTTC
d_call: NA; j_call: TRBJ2-6; cdr3_length: 16; clone_size: NA; v_call: TRBV27; cdr3_aa: CASSVARFSGANVLTF; cdr3_nt: TGTGCCAGCAGTGTGGCCAGGTTCTCTGGGGCCAACGTCCTGACTTTC
d_call: TRBD2; j_call: TRBJ2-1; cdr3_length: 15; clone_size: NA; v_call: TRBV2; cdr3_aa: CASSGLADPWNEQFF; cdr3_nt: TGTGCCAGCAGTGGCCTAGCGGATCCGTGGAATGAGCAGTTCTTC
d_call: TRBD1; j_call: TRBJ2-7; cdr3_length: 16; clone_size: NA; v_call: TRBV6-1; cdr3_aa: CASSETGTGGFYEQYF; cdr3_nt: TGTGCCAGCAGTGAGACAGGGACAGGGGGCTTCTACGAGCAGTACTTC
d_call: NA; j_call: TRBJ2-3; cdr3_length: 14; clone_size: NA; v_call: TRBV30; cdr3_aa: CAWSVGGGTDTQYF; cdr3_nt: TGTGCCTGGAGTGTAGGGGGTGGGACAGATACGCAGTATTTT
d_call: NA; j_call: TRBJ2-3; cdr3_length: 14; clone_size: NA; v_call: TRBV30; cdr3_aa: CAWSNGQTTDTQYF; cdr3_nt: TGTGCCTGGAGTAATGGGCAGACCACAGATACGCAGTATTTT
d_call: NA; j_call: TRBJ2-5; cdr3_length: 15; clone_size: NA; v_call: TRBV5-1; cdr3_aa: CASSFGAGRQETQYF; cdr3_nt: TGCGCCAGCAGCTTCGGCGCAGGGAGGCAAGAGACCCAGTACTTC
d_call: NA; j_call: TRBJ1-6; cdr3_length: 15; clone_size: NA; v_call: TRBV28; cdr3_aa: CASSQTGPYNSPLHF; cdr3_nt: TGTGCCAGCAGTCAAACAGGGCCCTATAATTCACCCCTCCACTTT
d_call: TRBD1; j_call: TRBJ2-2; cdr3_length: 14; clone_size: NA; v_call: TRBV6-5; cdr3_aa: CASMRTGRTGELFF; cdr3_nt: TGTGCCAGCATGAGGACAGGGAGAACCGGGGAGCTGTTTTTT
d_call: NA; j_call: TRBJ2-7; cdr3_length: 12; clone_size: NA; v_call: TRBV5-1; cdr3_aa: CASSLDYFEQYF; cdr3_nt: TGCGCCAGCAGCCTGGACTACTTTGAGCAGTACTTC
d_call: TRBD2; j_call: TRBJ2-5; cdr3_length: 16; clone_size: NA; v_call: TRBV2; cdr3_aa: CASSEAILAGGGSQYF; cdr3_nt: TGTGCCAGCAGTGAAGCGATCCTAGCGGGTGGTGGGTCCCAGTACTTC
d_call: TRBD2; j_call: TRBJ2-1; cdr3_length: 16; clone_size: NA; v_call: TRBV19; cdr3_aa: CASTLGDYQPYNEQFF; cdr3_nt: TGTGCCAGTACCTTGGGGGACTACCAGCCCTACAATGAGCAGTTCTTC
d_call: TRBD2; j_call: TRBJ2-2; cdr3_length: 16; clone_size: few; v_call: TRBV7-2; cdr3_aa: CASSMMGAGGTGELFF; cdr3_nt: TGTGCCAGCAGCATGATGGGGGCGGGAGGTACCGGGGAGCTGTTTTTT
d_call: NA; j_call: TRBJ1-2; cdr3_length: 10; clone_size: few; v_call: TRBV29-1; cdr3_aa: CSVGQAGYTF; cdr3_nt: TGCAGCGTTGGACAGGCGGGCTACACCTTC
d_call: NA; j_call: TRBJ1-2; cdr3_length: 13; clone_size: NA; v_call: TRBV12-3/TRBV12-4; cdr3_aa: CASSLRVEAGYTF; cdr3_nt: TGTGCCAGCAGTTTAAGAGTGGAGGCGGGCTACACCTTC
d_call: TRBD1; j_call: TRBJ2-7; cdr3_length: 14; clone_size: NA; v_call: TRBV4-1; cdr3_aa: CASSQGQGSYEQYF; cdr3_nt: TGCGCCAGCAGCCAGGGACAGGGCTCCTACGAGCAGTACTTC